The next 30 T cell receptor beta chains were all read from a single sample in a study of identical twins. In TCRdb, the 5' RACE reads were re-called with MiXCR into one record per CDR3 protein. This sample yields over 250,000 distinct CDR3 sequences, of which nearly 9.5% are seen a single time; under 7.5% belongs to the top ten. The same sample was also used in a study of yellow fever vaccine responses in identical twins.

The sample taken for sequencing was CD8+ T cells sorted from blood. The receptors stem from a woman aged 18-30 years in good health.

This clonotype was found a few times. The V call is TRBV11-2, the J call TRBJ2-1, with 12 bases aligning to TRBD2. The ends lost 2 bases at V and 8 bases at J; junction bases unmatched: 7. The CDR3 consists of 16 residues. The germline gives CDR1 SGHAT, CDR2 FQNNGV. As DNA, the CDR3 is TGTGCCAGCAGCTTAACGGCTAGCGGGAGGGCCGATGAGCAGTTCTTC. Amino acid sequence: CASSLTASGRADEQFF.

The chain uses TRBV24-1 and TRBJ2-3; 7 positions match TRBD2. This CDR3 is built from 15 residues. The V segment lost 0 bases and the J segment 3 bases; nucleotides outside the gene matches: 2. CDR1 KGHDR and CDR2 SFDVKD come from the germline V gene. CDR3 nucleotide sequence: TGTGCCACCAGTGATTTGGGGCGGGAGACAGATACGCAGTATTTT. Translated: CATSDLGRETDTQYF.

V gene TRBV29-1 combines with J gene TRBJ2-7; D perhaps matches TRBD2 (5 bases). Germline V gives CDR1 SQVTM, CDR2 ANQGSEA. Trimming cost V 4 bases and J 3 bases, with 10 bases left between them. The CDR3 extends over 12 amino acids. For the CDR3, the DNA is TGCAGCGTTGTTGGGGAGAGCTACGAGCAGTACTTC. Translated: CSVVGESYEQYF.

This clonotype was picked up many times. The chain links TRBV5-1 to TRBJ2-3; D gene ambiguous. Germline V lookup: CDR1 SGHRS, CDR2 YFSETQ. The CDR3 has 15 residues. The V and J ends lost 0 bases and 1 base respectively, with 9 bases between them. The CDR3 DNA is TGCGCCAGCAGCTTGGACGAGCTAGGCACAGATACGCAGTATTTT. This codes for CASSLDELGTDTQYF.

CDR3 sequence: CASSDRGRGYQETQYF. DNA for the CDR3: TGTGCCAGCAGTGACCGGGGCCGTGGGTACCAAGAGACCCAGTACTTC. The V and J genes are TRBV6-1 and TRBJ2-5; D is perhaps TRBD1 or TRBD2 (5 bases each). V was pared by 3 bases and J by 0 bases, with 14 bases between. The CDR3 extends over 16 amino acids. CDR1 is MNHNS and CDR2 is SASEGT in the germline V gene.

This clonotype was seen more than once but under ten times. This chain joins TRBV4-3 and TRBJ1-5; D is ambiguous. The ends were cut back, 0 bases at V and 6 bases at J, with 12 bases in the middle. The length of the CDR3 is 15 residues. Germline lookup yields CDR1 LGHNA and CDR2 YSLEER. The CDR3 reads CASSQDNRNGQPQHF. CDR3 sequence (DNA): TGCGCCAGCAGCCAAGATAACAGAAACGGTCAGCCCCAGCATTTT.

This clonotype turned up a few times. The rearrangement joins TRBV6-1 to TRBJ2-7; D may be TRBD1 or TRBD2 (9 bases each). Germline CDR1 is MNHNS and CDR2 is SASEGT. The length of the CDR3 is 17 residues. V was pared by 9 bases and J by 5 bases, with 29 bases between. CDR3 coding DNA: TGTGCCAGTCGAGGGGGACAGGGAACTAGCGGGTCCCACGAGCAGTACTTC. This sequence encodes CASRGGQGTSGSHEQYF.

This clonotype was picked up many times. This chain connects TRBV10-3 to TRBJ1-2, with D uncertain. CDR1 is ENHRY, CDR2 SYGVKD, per germline. This CDR3 region has 13 residues. Trimming took 2 bases from V and 3 from J, leaving 7 bases between them. For the CDR3, the DNA is TGTGCCATCAGTGAGGGGGAATACTATGGCTACACCTTC. The encoded protein is CAISEGEYYGYTF.

J is TRBJ2-1 and V is TRBV7-3; maybe TRBD1 (5 bases). The V gene lost 5 bases and the J gene lost 8 bases, with 13 bases spanning the gap. Germline loops: CDR1 SGHTA, CDR2 FQGTGA. The CDR3 contains 13 residues. CDR3 DNA: TGTGCCAGCAGCGCAATCAGCAGGGATGAGCAGTTCTTC. Translating gives CASSAISRDEQFF.

The J gene is TRBJ2-3, the V gene TRBV7-9, with 8 positions matching TRBD2. J gave up 1 base and V 5 bases, and 5 bases lay outside the gene matches. This CDR3 has 15 amino acids. CDR1 and CDR2 from the germline V gene are SEHNR and FQNEAQ (reference sequence). The CDR3 DNA is TGTGCCAGCAGCATACTGACTAGCGGCACAGATACGCAGTATTTT. This encodes CASSILTSGTDTQYF.

There are a few counts of this clonotype. The V and J genes are TRBV7-8 and TRBJ2-7; D may be TRBD1 (6 bases). Trimming removed 3 bases from V and 3 bases from J, with 9 bases in between. Germline V CDR1 and CDR2: SGHVS, FQNEAQ. The CDR3 consists of 13 residues. The CDR3 loop is CASSFAGVYEQYF. The CDR3 bases are TGTGCCAGCAGCTTTGCAGGGGTCTACGAGCAGTACTTC.

This chain joins TRBV6-2 or TRBV6-3 and TRBJ2-5; D may be TRBD1 (5 bases). Trimming cost V 3 bases and J 5 bases, with 16 bases left between them. This CDR3 comprises 15 residues. Germline V lookup: CDR1 MNHEY, CDR2 SVGEGT. CDR3 in DNA: TGTGCCAGCAGTTATATGGCAGGGTTGAGGGAGACCCAGTACTTC. Its translation: CASSYMAGLRETQYF.

This clonotype showed up just a few times. The J gene is TRBJ2-2, the V gene TRBV7-9; D possibly uses TRBD1 or TRBD2 (6 bases each). There are 16 residues in the CDR3. Between the trimmed V and J ends, which lost 2 bases and 6 bases, there was a span of 16 bases. CDR1 and CDR2 from the germline V gene are SEHNR and FQNEAQ (reference sequence). CDR3 region: CASSLPRGRGAGELFF. CDR3 coding DNA: TGTGCCAGCAGCTTACCCCGGGGAAGGGGGGCCGGGGAGCTGTTTTTT. Drawing the rest from reference TRBV7-9 and TRBJ2-2, the complete variable domain is DTGVSQNPRHKITKRGQNVTFRCDPISEHNRLYWYRQTLGQGPEFLTYFQNEAQLEKSRLLSDRFSAERPKGSFSTLEIQRTEQGDSAMYLCASSLPRGRGAGELFFGEGSRLTVL.

In its sample, this clonotype was seen many times. The rearrangement links TRBV12-3 or TRBV12-4 to TRBJ2-1; tentative D call: TRBD1 (6 bases). The CDR3 sequence is 16 residues long. The V end lost 5 bases, the J end lost 2 bases, and 16 bases lay between the germline ends. CDR3 bases: TGTGCCAGCAGTCAGACAGGATCCGCTACCTACAATGAGCAGTTCTTC. Encoded protein: CASSQTGSATYNEQFF.

This chain links TRBV28 with TRBJ1-1; no clear D. Germline CDR1 MDHEN, CDR2 SYDVKM. V was clipped by 5 bases and J by 2 bases, with 9 bases between them. The CDR3 is 13 residues long. The DNA of the CDR3 is TGTGCCAGCAGTGGGAGGCTTAACACTGAAGCTTTCTTT. Translating it yields CASSGRLNTEAFF.

The rearrangement uses TRBV6-1 and TRBJ1-1; a possible D gene is TRBD1 (5 bases). In germline, CDR1 is MNHNS, CDR2 SASEGT. CDR3 length: 17 residues. V lost 3 bases to trimming and J lost 0 bases, with 17 bases between them. The CDR3 DNA reads TGTGCCAGCAGTGACGACAGAGTGAAATTCATGAACACTGAAGCTTTCTTT. Translation: CASSDDRVKFMNTEAFF.

This rearrangement joins TRBV6-4 to TRBJ1-4, with D uncertain. Between the trimmed V and J ends, which lost 6 bases and 8 bases, there was a span of 19 bases. Per the germline V gene, CDR1 is MRHNA and CDR2 is SNTAGT. This CDR3 has 15 amino acids. CDR3 amino acids: CASSPTLGRGEKLFF. For the CDR3, the DNA is TGTGCCAGCAGCCCGACCCTCGGGCGAGGGGAAAAACTGTTTTTT.

This clonotype was found a few times. The gene calls are TRBV5-1 and TRBJ2-3; tentatively, D is TRBD1 or TRBD2 (5 bases each). The germline V gene has CDR1 SGHRS and CDR2 YFSETQ. The CDR3 totals 14 residues. V was pared by 4 bases and J by 5 bases, with 14 bases between. For the CDR3, the DNA is TGCGCCAGCAGCCCCGAGGGGTTGCAAGATACGCAGTATTTT. Protein sequence: CASSPEGLQDTQYF.

This clonotype has at least ten counts. The rearrangement links TRBV4-2 to TRBJ2-1; TRBD1 matches 8 bases. The V segment lost 0 bases and the J segment 4 bases; nucleotides outside the gene matches: 5. The CDR3 is made up of 16 amino acids. Germline V gene data show CDR1 as LGHNA and CDR2 as YNFKEQ. CDR3 sequence reads: CASSQEGQEDYNEQFF. CDR3 nucleotides: TGTGCCAGCAGCCAAGAGGGACAGGAGGATTACAATGAGCAGTTCTTC.

This clonotype was seen ten or more times. The rearrangement uses TRBV7-9 and TRBJ2-3; no clear D. The germline gives CDR1 SEHNR, CDR2 FQNEAQ (reference sequence). The ends were cut back, 3 bases at V and 4 bases at J, with 5 bases in the middle. CDR3 length: 12 residues. For the CDR3, the DNA is TGTGCCAGCAGCTTCAGCGCAGATACGCAGTATTTT. Amino acids: CASSFSADTQYF.

This clonotype showed up many times. V and J are TRBV20-1 and TRBJ2-7; 7 bases agree with TRBD1. J was trimmed by 5 bases and V by 3 bases; bases with no gene match: 4. CDR3 length: 12 residues. CDR1 is DFQATT and CDR2 is SNEGSKA in the germline V gene (reference sequence). For the CDR3, the DNA is TGCAGTGCTAGGGAAACAGGGGACGAGCAGTACTTC. Translating it yields CSARETGDEQYF.

This clonotype was seen many times. The junction departs from germline at one end; a sequencing error may be responsible. The chain links TRBV29-1 to TRBJ2-7, with a weak D call TRBD2 (5 bases). The CDR3 runs 15 residues. The germline V gene has CDR1 SQVTM and CDR2 ANQGSEA. CDR3 coding DNA: TGCAGCGTCGAAGGCGTGGGGAGCAGCTCCTACGAGCAGTACTTC. Protein sequence: CSVEGVGSSSYEQYF.

Ten or more counts support this clonotype. This chain uses TRBV9 with TRBJ2-1; 7 nucleotides agree with TRBD1. Germline loops: CDR1 SGDLS, CDR2 YYNGEE. V was clipped by 2 bases and J by 3 bases; unmatched bases: 5. This CDR3 has 15 amino acids. The CDR3 nucleotides read TGTGCCAGCAGCGTGAGACAGGGCCACTACAATGAGCAGTTCTTC. Translated: CASSVRQGHYNEQFF.

The table lists this clonotype with many counts. The chain couples TRBV27 to TRBJ2-2, with D unresolved. CDR3 size: 15 residues. V was clipped by 7 bases and J by 0 bases, with 12 bases between them. Germline values: CDR1 MNHEY, CDR2 SMNVEV (reference sequence). Here the CDR3 DNA reads TGTGCCAGCACCTCTGGAAATTCGAACACCGGGGAGCTGTTTTTT. Amino acids: CASTSGNSNTGELFF.

This clonotype was seen many times. V is TRBV24-1 and J is TRBJ2-5; D remains ambiguous. V dropped 9 bases and J dropped 4 bases, with 20 bases sitting between them. The CDR3 has 15 amino acids. The germline V gene has CDR1 KGHDR and CDR2 SFDVKD. CDR3 in DNA: TGTGCCACCTCTGACTCACCGGGCCCCCCAGAGACCCAGTACTTC. Residues: CATSDSPGPPETQYF.

This clonotype was observed many times. This chain links TRBV29-1 with TRBJ2-1; D gene ambiguous. Germline-derived CDR1 and CDR2 are SQVTM and ANQGSEA. V lost 2 bases to trimming and J lost 5 bases, with 16 bases between them. The CDR3 contains 15 residues. CDR3 coding DNA: TGCAGCGTTGAAAATGTTTGGTCTGGCGACAATGAGCAGTTCTTC. Its protein is CSVENVWSGDNEQFF.

In its sample, this clonotype was seen a few times. V usage is TRBV11-2 and J usage is TRBJ2-1; D not resolved. V dropped 5 bases and J dropped 9 bases, with 11 bases sitting between them. The CDR3 has 12 residues. Per the germline V gene, CDR1 is SGHAT and CDR2 is FQNNGV. CDR3 amino acids: CASSPSASEQFF. CDR3 DNA: TGTGCCAGCAGCCCATCAGCTAGTGAGCAGTTCTTC.

This chain uses TRBV19 with TRBJ2-1; 8 nucleotides align to TRBD2. CDR1 and CDR2 (germline): LNHDA, SQIVND (reference sequence). V was pared by 1 base and J by 6 bases, with 11 bases of the junction left unmatched. The CDR3 runs 17 residues. The CDR3 DNA is TGTGCCAGTAGTATAGTGGGACTAGTCAAGGGGATCAATGAGCAGTTCTTC. This encodes CASSIVGLVKGINEQFF.

This clonotype was seen more than once but under ten times. The gene calls are TRBV5-1 and TRBJ2-3, with 7 bases fitting TRBD1. This CDR3 spans 12 amino acids. Germline CDR1 SGHRS, CDR2 YFSETQ. The V and J ends lost 7 bases and 7 bases, in that order; junction bases with no gene match: 6. The CDR3 DNA reads as TGCGCCAGCGAACCAGGGGGTAATACGCAGTATTTT. It codes for CASEPGGNTQYF.

There are many counts of this clonotype. The chain employs TRBV27 and TRBJ2-1; 7 nucleotides align to TRBD2. V was pared by 5 bases and J by 1 base, with 8 bases of the junction left unmatched. The CDR3 has 16 residues. Germline CDR1 reads MNHEY; CDR2 reads SMNVEV (reference sequence). CDR3 bases: TGTGCCAGCAGTGCGGCGGGAGCGATGTCCTACAATGAGCAGTTCTTC. Encoded protein: CASSAAGAMSYNEQFF.